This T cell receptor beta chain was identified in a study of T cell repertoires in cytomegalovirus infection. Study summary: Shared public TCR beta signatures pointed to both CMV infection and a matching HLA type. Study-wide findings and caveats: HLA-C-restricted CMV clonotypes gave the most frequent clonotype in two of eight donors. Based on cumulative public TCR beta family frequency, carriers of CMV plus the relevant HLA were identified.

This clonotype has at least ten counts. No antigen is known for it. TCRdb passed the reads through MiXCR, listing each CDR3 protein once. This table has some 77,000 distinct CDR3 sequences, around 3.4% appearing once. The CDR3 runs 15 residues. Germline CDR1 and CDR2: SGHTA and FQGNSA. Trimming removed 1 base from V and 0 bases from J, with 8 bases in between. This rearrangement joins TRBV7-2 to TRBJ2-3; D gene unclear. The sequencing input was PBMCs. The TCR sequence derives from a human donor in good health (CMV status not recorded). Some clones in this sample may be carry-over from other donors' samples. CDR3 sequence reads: CASSLDGSSTDTQYF. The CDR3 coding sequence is TGTGCCAGCAGCTTAGACGGCAGTAGCACAGATACGCAGTATTTT.